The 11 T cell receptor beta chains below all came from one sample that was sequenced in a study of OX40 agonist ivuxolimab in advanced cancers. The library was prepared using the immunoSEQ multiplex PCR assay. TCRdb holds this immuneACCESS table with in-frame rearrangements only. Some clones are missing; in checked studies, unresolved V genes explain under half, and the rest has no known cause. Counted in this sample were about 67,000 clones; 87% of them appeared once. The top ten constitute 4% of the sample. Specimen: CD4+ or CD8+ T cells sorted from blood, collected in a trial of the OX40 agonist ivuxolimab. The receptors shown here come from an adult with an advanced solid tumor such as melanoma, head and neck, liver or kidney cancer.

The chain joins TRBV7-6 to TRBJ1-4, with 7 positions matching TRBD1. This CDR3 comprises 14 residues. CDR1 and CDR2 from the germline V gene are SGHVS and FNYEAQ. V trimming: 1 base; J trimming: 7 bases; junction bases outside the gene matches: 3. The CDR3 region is CASSLGQGREKLFF. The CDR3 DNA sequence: TGTGCCAGCAGCTTAGGACAGGGACGTGAAAAACTGTTTTTT. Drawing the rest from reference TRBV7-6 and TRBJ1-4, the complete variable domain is GAGVSQSPRYKVTKRGQDVALRCDPISGHVSLYWYRQALGQGPEFLTYFNYEAQQDKSGLPNDRFSAERPEGSISTLTIQRTEQRDSAMYRCASSLGQGREKLFFGSGTQLSVL.

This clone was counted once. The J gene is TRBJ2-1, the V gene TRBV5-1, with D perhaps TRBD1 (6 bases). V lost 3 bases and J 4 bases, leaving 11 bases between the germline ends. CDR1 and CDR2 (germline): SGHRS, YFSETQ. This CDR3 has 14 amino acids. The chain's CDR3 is CASSSQDSYNEQFF. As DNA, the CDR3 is TGCGCCAGCAGCTCTCAGGACAGTTACAATGAGCAGTTCTTC. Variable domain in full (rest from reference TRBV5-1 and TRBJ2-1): KAGVTQTPRYLIKTRGQQVTLSCSPISGHRSVSWYQQTPGQGLQFLFEYFSETQRNKGNFPGRFSGRQFSNSRSEMNVSTLELGDSALYLCASSSQDSYNEQFFGPGTRLTVL.

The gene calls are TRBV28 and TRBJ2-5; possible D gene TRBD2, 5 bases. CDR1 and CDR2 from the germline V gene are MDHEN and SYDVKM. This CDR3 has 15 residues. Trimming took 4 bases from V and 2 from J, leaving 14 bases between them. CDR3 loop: CASSSIRLLQETQYF. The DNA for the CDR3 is TGTGCCAGCAGTTCCATCAGACTACTACAAGAGACCCAGTACTTC.

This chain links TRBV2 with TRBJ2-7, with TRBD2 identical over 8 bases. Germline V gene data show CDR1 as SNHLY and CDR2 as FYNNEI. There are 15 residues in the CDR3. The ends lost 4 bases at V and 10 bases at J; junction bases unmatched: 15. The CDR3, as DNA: TGTGCCAGCAGTGGGCGAGCGGGAGTAGGGGAGAGACAGTACTTC. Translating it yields CASSGRAGVGERQYF.

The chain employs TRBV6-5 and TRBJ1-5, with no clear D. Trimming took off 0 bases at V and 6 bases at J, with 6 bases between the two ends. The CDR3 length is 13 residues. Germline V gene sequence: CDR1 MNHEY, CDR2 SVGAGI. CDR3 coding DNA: TGTGCCAGCAGTTACTCCCGGAGTCAGCCCCAGCATTTT. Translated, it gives CASSYSRSQPQHF.

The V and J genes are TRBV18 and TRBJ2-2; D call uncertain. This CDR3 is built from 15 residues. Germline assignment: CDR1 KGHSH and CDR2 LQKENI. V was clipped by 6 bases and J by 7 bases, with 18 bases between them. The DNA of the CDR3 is TGTGCCAGCTCCCCCGATTTCGGGCTCCTCGGGGAGCTGTTTTTT. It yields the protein CASSPDFGLLGELFF.

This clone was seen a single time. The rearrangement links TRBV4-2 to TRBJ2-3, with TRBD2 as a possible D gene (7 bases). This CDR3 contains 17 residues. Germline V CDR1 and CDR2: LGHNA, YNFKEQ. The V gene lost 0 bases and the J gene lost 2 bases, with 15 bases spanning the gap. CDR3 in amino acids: CASSQDRGGLPTDTQYF. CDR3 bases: TGTGCCAGCAGCCAAGATAGAGGGGGACTACCCACAGATACGCAGTATTTT.

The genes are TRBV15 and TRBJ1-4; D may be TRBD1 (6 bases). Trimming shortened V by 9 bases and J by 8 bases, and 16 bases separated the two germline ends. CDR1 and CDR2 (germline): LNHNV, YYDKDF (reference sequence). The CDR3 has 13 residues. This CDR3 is CATLRGGGEKLFF. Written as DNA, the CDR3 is TGTGCCACTCTCAGGGGCGGCGGCGAAAAACTGTTTTTT.

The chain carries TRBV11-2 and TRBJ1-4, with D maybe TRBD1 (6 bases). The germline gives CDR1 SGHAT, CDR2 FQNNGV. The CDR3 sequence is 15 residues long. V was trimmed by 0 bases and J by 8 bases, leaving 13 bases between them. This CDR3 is CASSLDHRDGEKLFF. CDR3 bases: TGTGCCAGCAGCTTAGATCACAGGGACGGAGAAAAACTGTTTTTT.

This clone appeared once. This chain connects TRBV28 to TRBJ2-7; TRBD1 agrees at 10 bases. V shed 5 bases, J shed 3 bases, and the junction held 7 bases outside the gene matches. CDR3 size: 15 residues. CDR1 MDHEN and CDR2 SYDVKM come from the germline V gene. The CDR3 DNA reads TGTGCCAGCAGTCCCGCCGACAGGGGGCTCTACGAGCAGTACTTC. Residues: CASSPADRGLYEQYF.

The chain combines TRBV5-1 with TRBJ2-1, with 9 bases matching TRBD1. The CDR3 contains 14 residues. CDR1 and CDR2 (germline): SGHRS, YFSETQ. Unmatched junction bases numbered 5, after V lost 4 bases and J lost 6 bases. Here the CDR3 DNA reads TGCGCCAGCAGCATCCAGACAGGGGGCAATGAGCAGTTCTTC. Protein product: CASSIQTGGNEQFF.